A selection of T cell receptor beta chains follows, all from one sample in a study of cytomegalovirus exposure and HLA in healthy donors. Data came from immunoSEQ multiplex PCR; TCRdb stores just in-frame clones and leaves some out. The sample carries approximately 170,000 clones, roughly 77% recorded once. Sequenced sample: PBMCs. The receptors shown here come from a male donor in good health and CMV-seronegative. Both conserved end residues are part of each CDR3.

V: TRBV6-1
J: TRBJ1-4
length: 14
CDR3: CASSESQGNEKLFF

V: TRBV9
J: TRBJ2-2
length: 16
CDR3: CASSVGLELNTGELFF

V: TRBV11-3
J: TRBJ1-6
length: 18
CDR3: CASSKEGGFSSYNSPLHF

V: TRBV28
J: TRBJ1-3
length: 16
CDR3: CASSLDSASSGNTIYF

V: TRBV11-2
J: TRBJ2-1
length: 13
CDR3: CASSLSPLWEQFF

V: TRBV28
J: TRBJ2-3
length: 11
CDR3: CASNQEDTQYF

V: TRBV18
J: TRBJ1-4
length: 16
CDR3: CASSPRQGAGNEKLFF

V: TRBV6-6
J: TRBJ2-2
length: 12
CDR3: CASRGESGELFF

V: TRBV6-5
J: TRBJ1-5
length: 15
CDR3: CASSYSTGANQPQHF

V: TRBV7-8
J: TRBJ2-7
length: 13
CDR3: CASRNRGSSEQYF

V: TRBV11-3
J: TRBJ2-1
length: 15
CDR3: CASSRGGVAVDEQFF

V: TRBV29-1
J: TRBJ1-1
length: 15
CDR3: CSVASGGQMNTEAFF

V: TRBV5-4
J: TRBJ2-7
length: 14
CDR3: CASSLAGLPHEQYF

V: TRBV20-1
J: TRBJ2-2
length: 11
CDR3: CSALSTGELFF

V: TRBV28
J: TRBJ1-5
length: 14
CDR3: CASVKGGRNQPQHF

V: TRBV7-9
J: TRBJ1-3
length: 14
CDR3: CASSFQGAGNTIYF

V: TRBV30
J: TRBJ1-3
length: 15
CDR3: CAWSVDRVIGNTIYF

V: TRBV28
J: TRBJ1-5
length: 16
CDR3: CASRTEDRRVYQPQHF

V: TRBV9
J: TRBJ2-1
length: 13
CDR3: CASSVARYNEQFF

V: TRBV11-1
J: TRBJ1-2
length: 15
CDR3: CASSPVQGGVYGYTF

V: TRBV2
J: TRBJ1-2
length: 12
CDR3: CASSEAPYGYTF

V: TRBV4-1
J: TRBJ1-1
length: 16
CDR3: CASSRFRDTLNTEAFF

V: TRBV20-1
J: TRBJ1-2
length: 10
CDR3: CSGGDYGYTF